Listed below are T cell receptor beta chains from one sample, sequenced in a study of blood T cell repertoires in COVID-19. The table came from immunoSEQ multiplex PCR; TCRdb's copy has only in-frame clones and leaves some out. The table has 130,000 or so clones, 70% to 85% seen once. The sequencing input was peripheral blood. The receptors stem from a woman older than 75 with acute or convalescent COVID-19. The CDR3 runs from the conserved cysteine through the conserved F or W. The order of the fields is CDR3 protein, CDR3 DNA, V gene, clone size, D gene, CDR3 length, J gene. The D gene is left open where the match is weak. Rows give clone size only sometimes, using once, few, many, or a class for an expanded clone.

CDR3 protein: CASSDGLAGSYNEQFF
CDR3 DNA: TGCGCCAGCAGTGACGGACTAGCGGGATCTTACAATGAGCAGTTCTTC
V gene: TRBV4-1
clone size: NA
D gene: TRBD2
CDR3 length: 16
J gene: TRBJ2-1

CDR3 protein: CASSVEGNGGNEQYF
CDR3 DNA: TGTGCCAGCAGCGTAGAGGGCAATGGGGGGAACGAGCAGTACTTC
V gene: TRBV9
clone size: NA
D gene: NA
CDR3 length: 15
J gene: TRBJ2-7

CDR3 protein: CSVFTGFTEAFF
CDR3 DNA: TGCAGCGTTTTCACAGGGTTCACTGAAGCTTTCTTT
V gene: TRBV29-1
clone size: NA
D gene: NA
CDR3 length: 12
J gene: TRBJ1-1

CDR3 protein: CASKGRGLAGSRGADTQYF
CDR3 DNA: TGTGCCAGTAAAGGCCGGGGACTAGCGGGGAGTAGAGGGGCAGATACGCAGTATTTT
V gene: TRBV19
clone size: NA
D gene: TRBD2
CDR3 length: 19
J gene: TRBJ2-3

CDR3 protein: CASSVRSGDSDEQFF
CDR3 DNA: TGTGCCAGCAGCGTAAGAAGCGGGGACTCCGATGAGCAGTTCTTC
V gene: TRBV9
clone size: NA
D gene: TRBD2
CDR3 length: 15
J gene: TRBJ2-1

CDR3 protein: CASSLTGVSYYGYTF
CDR3 DNA: TGTGCCAGCAGCCTGACCGGGGTTTCATACTATGGCTACACCTTC
V gene: TRBV6-5
clone size: once
D gene: NA
CDR3 length: 15
J gene: TRBJ1-2

CDR3 protein: CASSLEAGRTEAFF
CDR3 DNA: TGTGCCAGCAGCTTGGAGGCAGGGCGCACTGAAGCTTTCTTT
V gene: TRBV5-4
clone size: NA
D gene: NA
CDR3 length: 14
J gene: TRBJ1-1

CDR3 protein: CASSQGANQPQHF
CDR3 DNA: TGTGCCAGCAGCCAAGGGGCCAATCAGCCCCAGCATTTT
V gene: TRBV3-1/TRBV3-2
clone size: NA
D gene: NA
CDR3 length: 13
J gene: TRBJ1-5

CDR3 protein: CASSQKSGSYEQYF
CDR3 DNA: TGTGCCAGCAGCCAAAAAAGCGGCTCCTACGAGCAGTACTTC
V gene: TRBV7-2
clone size: NA
D gene: NA
CDR3 length: 14
J gene: TRBJ2-7

CDR3 protein: CASSYSRTDHSYEQYF
CDR3 DNA: TGTGCCAGCAGTTACTCTCGGACAGACCACTCCTACGAGCAGTACTTC
V gene: TRBV6-2/TRBV6-3
clone size: once
D gene: NA
CDR3 length: 16
J gene: TRBJ2-7

CDR3 protein: CASSAHTGQGSPLHF
CDR3 DNA: TGTGCCAGCAGTGCCCATACAGGGCAAGGATCACCCCTCCACTTT
V gene: TRBV2
clone size: NA
D gene: NA
CDR3 length: 15
J gene: TRBJ1-6

CDR3 protein: CASIPGLSFGGELFF
CDR3 DNA: TGTGCCAGCATCCCGGGACTTTCCTTCGGCGGGGAGCTGTTTTTT
V gene: TRBV11-2
clone size: NA
D gene: NA
CDR3 length: 15
J gene: TRBJ2-2

CDR3 protein: CASGLGRRYGYTF
CDR3 DNA: TGTGCCAGCGGCCTAGGAAGGAGATATGGCTACACCTTC
V gene: TRBV9
clone size: NA
D gene: NA
CDR3 length: 13
J gene: TRBJ1-2

CDR3 protein: CASSRDRLYGYTF
CDR3 DNA: TGTGCCAGCAGTAGGGACAGGTTGTATGGCTACACCTTC
V gene: TRBV6-5
clone size: NA
D gene: TRBD1
CDR3 length: 13
J gene: TRBJ1-2

CDR3 protein: CASSTTGGGPDEQFF
CDR3 DNA: TGTGCCAGTAGTACTACCGGGGGTGGGCCCGATGAGCAGTTCTTC
V gene: TRBV19
clone size: NA
D gene: NA
CDR3 length: 15
J gene: TRBJ2-1

CDR3 protein: CASSLTGVSTGELFF
CDR3 DNA: TGTGCCAGCAGCCTGACAGGGGTGTCCACCGGGGAGCTGTTTTTT
V gene: TRBV7-3
clone size: NA
D gene: TRBD1
CDR3 length: 15
J gene: TRBJ2-2

CDR3 protein: CSIWGVETQYF
CDR3 DNA: TGCAGTATATGGGGCGTAGAGACCCAGTACTTC
V gene: TRBV20-1
clone size: NA
D gene: NA
CDR3 length: 11
J gene: TRBJ2-5

CDR3 protein: CASSLQNTEAFF
CDR3 DNA: TGTGCCAGCAGTTTACAGAACACTGAAGCTTTCTTT
V gene: TRBV12-3/TRBV12-4
clone size: few
D gene: NA
CDR3 length: 12
J gene: TRBJ1-1

CDR3 protein: CASGKTWTAGNTIYF
CDR3 DNA: TGTGCCAGCGGAAAGACCTGGACTGCTGGAAACACCATATATTTT
V gene: TRBV11-2
clone size: NA
D gene: NA
CDR3 length: 15
J gene: TRBJ1-3

CDR3 protein: CASRSGQITDTQYF
CDR3 DNA: TGTGCCAGCAGGTCCGGACAGATAACAGATACGCAGTATTTT
V gene: TRBV7-2
clone size: NA
D gene: NA
CDR3 length: 14
J gene: TRBJ2-3

CDR3 protein: CASSESPGNTEAFF
CDR3 DNA: TGCGCCAGCAGTGAGTCGCCCGGGAACACTGAAGCTTTCTTT
V gene: TRBV10-1
clone size: NA
D gene: NA
CDR3 length: 14
J gene: TRBJ1-1

CDR3 protein: CASSLPDSKGEAFF
CDR3 DNA: TGTGCCAGCAGCCTCCCGGACAGTAAAGGTGAAGCTTTCTTT
V gene: TRBV5-4
clone size: NA
D gene: NA
CDR3 length: 14
J gene: TRBJ1-1

CDR3 protein: CASSLDMEETQYF
CDR3 DNA: TGCGCCAGCAGCTTGGATATGGAGGAGACCCAGTACTTC
V gene: TRBV5-1
clone size: NA
D gene: NA
CDR3 length: 13
J gene: TRBJ2-5

CDR3 protein: CASSQGDRANTEAFF
CDR3 DNA: TGTGCCAGCAGCCAAGGAGACAGGGCGAACACTGAAGCTTTCTTT
V gene: TRBV4-2
clone size: NA
D gene: TRBD1
CDR3 length: 15
J gene: TRBJ1-1

CDR3 protein: CATSILGGAQHF
CDR3 DNA: TGTGCCACCAGTATCTTAGGAGGTGCCCAGCATTTT
V gene: TRBV24-1
clone size: NA
D gene: NA
CDR3 length: 12
J gene: TRBJ1-5

CDR3 protein: CAIRDDRGGTEAFF
CDR3 DNA: TGTGCCATCAGGGACGACAGGGGTGGCACTGAAGCTTTCTTT
V gene: TRBV10-3
clone size: NA
D gene: TRBD1
CDR3 length: 14
J gene: TRBJ1-1

CDR3 protein: CASSQTASNYGYTF
CDR3 DNA: TGTGCCAGCAGTCAGACAGCTTCTAACTATGGCTACACCTTC
V gene: TRBV5-5
clone size: few
D gene: NA
CDR3 length: 14
J gene: TRBJ1-2